The T cell receptor (beta chain) under discussion was sequenced for a study of T cells in Graves' hyperthyroidism and ophthalmopathy. Across the whole study: At the time of initial diagnosis and before any treatment, peripheral blood was collected.

Researchers amplified the TCR beta CDR3 regions from RNA transcripts. An initial round of RT-PCR targeting the TCR CDR3 relied on the HTBI primer set. Using its own MiXCR run on the multiplex PCR reads, TCRdb lists one record per CDR3 protein. The table records a few hundred thousand distinct CDR3 sequences, around 16% of them present only once. Patients having uncontrolled infection, another autoimmune disease, pregnancy or lactation were not included. A remark on this clonotype: Its antigen remains unidentified.

General study results and limits: Stable hyperthyroidism and ophthalmopathy were separated using 13 V-J signatures. Most thyroid clonotypes expanded above 0.001 appeared in blood too.

The material sequenced was blood. The receptor's source is a woman aged 25 to 45 with Graves' hyperthyroidism.

The CDR3 loop reads CASKGQGRIQPQHF. The CDR3 DNA sequence: TGTGCCAGCAAAGGACAGGGGCGAATTCAGCCCCAGCATTTT. This chain uses TRBV27 with TRBJ1-5; TRBD1 agrees at 9 bases. CDR3 length: 14 amino acids. Per germline, CDR1 MNHEY and CDR2 SMNVEV (reference sequence). V dropped 7 bases and J dropped 6; count of bases not matched to a gene: 7.